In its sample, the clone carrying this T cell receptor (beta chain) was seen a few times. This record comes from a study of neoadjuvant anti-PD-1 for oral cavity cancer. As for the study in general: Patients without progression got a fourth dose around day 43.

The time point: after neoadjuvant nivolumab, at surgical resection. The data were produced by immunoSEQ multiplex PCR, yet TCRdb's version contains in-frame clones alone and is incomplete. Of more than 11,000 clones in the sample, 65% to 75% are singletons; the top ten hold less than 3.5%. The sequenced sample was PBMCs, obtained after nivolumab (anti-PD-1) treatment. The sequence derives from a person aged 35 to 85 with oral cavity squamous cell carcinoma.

CDR3: CASSPTGVVSNQPQHF. The CDR3 DNA follows: TGTGCCAGCAGTCCAACTGGGGTAGTTAGCAATCAGCCCCAGCATTTT. The chain couples TRBV6-6 to TRBJ1-5; D is ambiguous. CDR3 length: 16 amino acids. CDR1 and CDR2 from the germline V gene are MNHNY and SVGAGI (reference sequence). The V gene lost 5 bases and the J gene lost 0 bases, with 14 bases spanning the gap.